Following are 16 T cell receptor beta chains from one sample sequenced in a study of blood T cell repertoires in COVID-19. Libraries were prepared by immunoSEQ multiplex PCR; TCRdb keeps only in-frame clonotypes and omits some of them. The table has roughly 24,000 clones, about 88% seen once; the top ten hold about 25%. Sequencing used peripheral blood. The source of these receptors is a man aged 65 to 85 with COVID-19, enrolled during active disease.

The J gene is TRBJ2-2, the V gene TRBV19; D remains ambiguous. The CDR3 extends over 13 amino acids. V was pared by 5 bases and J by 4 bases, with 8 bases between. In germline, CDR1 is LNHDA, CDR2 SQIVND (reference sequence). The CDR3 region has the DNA TGTGCCAGTAGTCTCACTGGCACCGGGGAGCTGTTTTTT. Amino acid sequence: CASSLTGTGELFF.

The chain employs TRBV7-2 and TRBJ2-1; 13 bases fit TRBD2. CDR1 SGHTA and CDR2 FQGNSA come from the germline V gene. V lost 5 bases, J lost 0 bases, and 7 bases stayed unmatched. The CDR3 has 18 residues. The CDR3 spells CASSPGLAGPRSYNEQFF. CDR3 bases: TGTGCCAGCAGCCCGGGACTAGCGGGGCCCCGCTCCTACAATGAGCAGTTCTTC.

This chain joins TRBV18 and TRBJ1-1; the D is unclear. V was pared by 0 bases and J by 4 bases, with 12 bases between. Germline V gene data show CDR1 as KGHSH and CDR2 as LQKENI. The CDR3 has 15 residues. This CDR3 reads CASSPPPHGITEAFF. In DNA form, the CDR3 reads TGTGCCAGCTCACCACCTCCTCACGGGATCACTGAAGCTTTCTTT.

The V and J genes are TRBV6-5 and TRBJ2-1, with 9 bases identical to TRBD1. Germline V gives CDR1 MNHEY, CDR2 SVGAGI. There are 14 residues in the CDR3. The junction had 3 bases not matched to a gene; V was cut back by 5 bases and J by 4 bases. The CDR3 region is CASSPGQGYNEQFF. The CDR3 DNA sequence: TGTGCCAGCAGTCCGGGACAGGGTTACAATGAGCAGTTCTTC.

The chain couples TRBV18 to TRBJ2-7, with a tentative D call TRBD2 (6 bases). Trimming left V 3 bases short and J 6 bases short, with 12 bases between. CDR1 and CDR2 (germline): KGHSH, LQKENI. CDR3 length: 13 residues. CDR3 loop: CASSPFEGGEQYF. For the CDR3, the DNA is TGTGCCAGCTCACCTTTTGAGGGAGGCGAGCAGTACTTC.

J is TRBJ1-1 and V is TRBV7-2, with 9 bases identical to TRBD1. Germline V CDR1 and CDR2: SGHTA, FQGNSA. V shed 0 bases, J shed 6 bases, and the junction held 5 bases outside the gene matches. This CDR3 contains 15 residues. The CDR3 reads CASSLAPGQGSEAFF. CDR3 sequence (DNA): TGTGCCAGCAGCTTAGCGCCGGGACAGGGATCTGAAGCTTTCTTT. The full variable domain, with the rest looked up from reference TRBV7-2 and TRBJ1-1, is GAGVSQSPSNKVTEKGKDVELRCDPISGHTALYWYRQSLGQGLEFLIYFQGNSAPDKSGLPSDRFSAERTGGSVSTLTIQRTQQEDSAVYLCASSLAPGQGSEAFFGQGTRLTVV.

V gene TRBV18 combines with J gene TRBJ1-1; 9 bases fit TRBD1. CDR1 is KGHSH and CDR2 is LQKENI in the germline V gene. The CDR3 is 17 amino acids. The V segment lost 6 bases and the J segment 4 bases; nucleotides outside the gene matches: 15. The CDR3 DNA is TGTGCCAGCTCGTCCACAGGGGGCAAGGGTTTGGGCACTGAAGCTTTCTTT. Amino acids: CASSSTGGKGLGTEAFF.

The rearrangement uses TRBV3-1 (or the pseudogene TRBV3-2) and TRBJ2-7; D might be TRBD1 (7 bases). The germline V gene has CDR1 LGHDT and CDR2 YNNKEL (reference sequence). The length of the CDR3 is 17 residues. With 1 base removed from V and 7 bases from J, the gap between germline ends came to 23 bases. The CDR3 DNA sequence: TGTGCCAGCAGCCAAGTTTTTCGGGCAGGGGGACTGGGGGAGCAGTACTTC. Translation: CASSQVFRAGGLGEQYF.

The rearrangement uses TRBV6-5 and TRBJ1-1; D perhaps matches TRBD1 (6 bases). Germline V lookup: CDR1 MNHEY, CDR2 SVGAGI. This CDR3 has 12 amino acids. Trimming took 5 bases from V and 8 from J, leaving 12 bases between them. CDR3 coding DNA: TGTGCCAGCAGTCCCCGTGACAGGGAAGCTTTCTTT. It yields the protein CASSPRDREAFF.

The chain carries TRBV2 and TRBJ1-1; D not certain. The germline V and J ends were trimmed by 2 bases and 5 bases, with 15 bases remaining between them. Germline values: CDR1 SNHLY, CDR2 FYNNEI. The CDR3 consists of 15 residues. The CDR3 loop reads CASSEFAAVGTEAFF. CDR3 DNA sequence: TGTGCCAGCAGTGAATTTGCGGCGGTTGGGACTGAAGCTTTCTTT.

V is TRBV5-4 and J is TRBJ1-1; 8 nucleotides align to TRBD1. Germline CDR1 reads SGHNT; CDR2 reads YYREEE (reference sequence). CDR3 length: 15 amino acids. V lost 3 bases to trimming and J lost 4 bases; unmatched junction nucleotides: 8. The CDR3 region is CASSSRQGISTEAFF. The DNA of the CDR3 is TGTGCCAGCAGCTCCCGACAGGGGATTAGCACTGAAGCTTTCTTT.

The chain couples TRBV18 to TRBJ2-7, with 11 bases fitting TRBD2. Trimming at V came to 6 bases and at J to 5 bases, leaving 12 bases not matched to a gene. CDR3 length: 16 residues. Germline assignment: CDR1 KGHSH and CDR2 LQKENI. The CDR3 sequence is CASSPSLAGGFHEQYF. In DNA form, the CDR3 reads TGTGCCAGCTCTCCCTCCCTAGCGGGAGGTTTCCACGAGCAGTACTTC.

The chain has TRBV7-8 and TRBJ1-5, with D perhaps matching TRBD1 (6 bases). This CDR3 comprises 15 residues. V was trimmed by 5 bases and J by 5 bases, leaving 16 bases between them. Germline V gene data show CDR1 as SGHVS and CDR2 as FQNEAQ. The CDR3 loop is CASSRSAGADQPQHF. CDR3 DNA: TGTGCCAGCAGCCGGTCTGCAGGGGCGGATCAGCCCCAGCATTTT.

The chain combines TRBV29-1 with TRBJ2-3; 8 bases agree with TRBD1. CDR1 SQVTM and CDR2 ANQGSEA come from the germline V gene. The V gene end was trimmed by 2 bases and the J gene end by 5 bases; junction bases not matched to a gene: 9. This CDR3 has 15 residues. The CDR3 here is CSVESGRGQGDTQYF. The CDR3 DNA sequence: TGCAGCGTTGAAAGCGGCAGGGGGCAGGGAGATACGCAGTATTTT.

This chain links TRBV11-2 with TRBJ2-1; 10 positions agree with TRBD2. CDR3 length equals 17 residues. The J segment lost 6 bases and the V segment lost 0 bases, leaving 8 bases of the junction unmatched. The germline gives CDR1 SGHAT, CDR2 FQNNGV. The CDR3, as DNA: TGTGCCAGCAGCTTAGATGAACTAGCGGGACGAGCCAATGAGCAGTTCTTC. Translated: CASSLDELAGRANEQFF.

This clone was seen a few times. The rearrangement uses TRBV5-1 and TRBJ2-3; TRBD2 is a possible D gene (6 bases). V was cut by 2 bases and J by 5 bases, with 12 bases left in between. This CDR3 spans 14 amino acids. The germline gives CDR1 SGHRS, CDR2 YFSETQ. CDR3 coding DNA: TGCGCCAGCAGCTTACGCGGGAAGGTAGATACGCAGTATTTT. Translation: CASSLRGKVDTQYF.